This T cell receptor beta chain emerged from a study of siplizumab effects on memory and regulatory T cells. CDR1 is SGHVS, CDR2 FNYEAQ, per germline. The CDR3 runs 13 residues. The V and J ends lost 5 bases and 1 base respectively, with 9 bases between them. Generated by immunoSEQ multiplex PCR, the TCRdb table keeps only in-frame clones and is missing some. This sample has tens of thousands of clones, with roughly 87% found just once. This chain links TRBV7-6 with TRBJ2-7; the D gene is possibly TRBD2 (5 bases). Sequences were obtained from naive CD8+ T cells sorted from blood. The TCR comes from a human donor in good health. Here the CDR3 reads CASSAGGSYEQYF. Here the CDR3 DNA reads TGTGCCAGCAGCGCCGGAGGTTCCTACGAGCAGTACTTC.